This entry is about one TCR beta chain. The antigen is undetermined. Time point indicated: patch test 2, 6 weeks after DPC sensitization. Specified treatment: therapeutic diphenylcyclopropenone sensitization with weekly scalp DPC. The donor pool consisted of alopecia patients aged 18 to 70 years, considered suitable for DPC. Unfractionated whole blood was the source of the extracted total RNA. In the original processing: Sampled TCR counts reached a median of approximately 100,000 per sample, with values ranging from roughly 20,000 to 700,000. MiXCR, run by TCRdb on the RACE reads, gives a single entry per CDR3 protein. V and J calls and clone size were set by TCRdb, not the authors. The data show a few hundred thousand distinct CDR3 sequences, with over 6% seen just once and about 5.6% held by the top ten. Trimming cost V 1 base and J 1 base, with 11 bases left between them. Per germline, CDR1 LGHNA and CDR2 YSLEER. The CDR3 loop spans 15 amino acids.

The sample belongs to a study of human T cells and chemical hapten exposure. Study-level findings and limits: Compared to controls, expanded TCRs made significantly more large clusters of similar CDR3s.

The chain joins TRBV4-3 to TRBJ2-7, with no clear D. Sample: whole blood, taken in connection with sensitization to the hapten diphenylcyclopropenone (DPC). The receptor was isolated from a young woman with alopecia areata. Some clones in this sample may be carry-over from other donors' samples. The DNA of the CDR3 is TGCGCCAGCAGCCAAGTGAACGACATGTCCTACGAGCAGTACTTC. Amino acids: CASSQVNDMSYEQYF.